This TCR beta chain is drawn from a study of cytotoxic CD8 clonotypes in ibrutinib-treated CLL. At the level of the study: In all, approximately ten patients were relapsed/refractory, approximately 16 were treatment-naive and roughly 18 were IGHV unmutated. Response samples came after a median 12 months of treatment, range 6 to 36.

Here immunoSEQ multiplex PCR was the method, and the copy in TCRdb shows in-frame clones only, minus some. Here the sample spans approximately 340,000 clones, 67% being singletons. About this clone itself: The antigen is undetermined.

Findings of the study overall: Public clonotypes proved infrequent, and on treatment they shrank or remained steady. Clonality correlated strongly with circulating CD8+ T cells and exceeded age-matched healthy donors at baseline.

The CDR3 has 15 residues. Germline V gives CDR1 MNHNY, CDR2 SVGAGI (reference sequence). The junction had 4 bases not matched to a gene; V was cut back by 2 bases and J by 1 base. J is TRBJ1-1 and V is TRBV6-6, with 7 positions matching TRBD1. This TCR came from a human donor with chronic lymphocytic leukemia. The input for sequencing was PBMCs, taken after 36 months of ibrutinib treatment. CDR3 region: CASSYPGGSNTEAFF. CDR3 in DNA: TGTGCCAGCAGTTACCCAGGGGGGTCGAACACTGAAGCTTTCTTT.